This T cell receptor (beta chain) was observed in a study of cytomegalovirus exposure and HLA in healthy donors. Study context: Some 80 million unique TCR sequences came from HLA-typed donors in an early release. Findings of the study overall: Later analysis reportedly placed an Asian-associated ancestry cluster below the roughly 630-donor mean in N-insertions. Among the sequence variants, a highly shared cluster was likely an artifact of sequencing.

Turning to this clone: Its target is unknown. One junction end disagrees with the germline gene, perhaps due to a read error.

A multiplex PCR was run with 60 Vbeta primers and 13 Jbeta primers. Repertoires were generated with immunoSEQ multiplex PCR, while TCRdb's copy carries only in-frame clones and drops some. Its listing shows 100,000 to 150,000 clones. CDR3 length: 15 amino acids. Germline V gene lookup returns CDR1 MNHNS and CDR2 SASEGT. Sequencing used PBMCs. This receptor was taken from a man between 18 and 35 years old in good health and CMV-seronegative. The chain is built from TRBV6-1 and TRBJ2-5, with 9 bases fitting TRBD1. The CDR3 is CVSSEYRGLGETQYF. CDR3 nucleotide sequence: TGTGTCAGCAGTGAATACAGGGGGCTGGGAGAGACCCAGTACTTC.